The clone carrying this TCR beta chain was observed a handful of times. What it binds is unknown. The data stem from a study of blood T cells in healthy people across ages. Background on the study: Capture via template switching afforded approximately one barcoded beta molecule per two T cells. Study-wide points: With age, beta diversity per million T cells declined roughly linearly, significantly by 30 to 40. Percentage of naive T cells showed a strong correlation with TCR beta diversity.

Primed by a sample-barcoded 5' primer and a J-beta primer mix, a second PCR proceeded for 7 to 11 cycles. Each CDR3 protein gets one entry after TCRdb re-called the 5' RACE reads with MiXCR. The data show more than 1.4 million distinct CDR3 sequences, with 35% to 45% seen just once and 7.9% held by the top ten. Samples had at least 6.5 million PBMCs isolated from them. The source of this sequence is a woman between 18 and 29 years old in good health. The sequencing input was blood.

The CDR3 loop is CASSLVEREPYLEQFF. CDR3 DNA: TGTGCCAGCAGCTTAGTAGAGCGGGAGCCTTACTTGGAGCAGTTCTTC. The gene calls are TRBV7-9 and TRBJ2-1; 8 nucleotides match TRBD2. CDR1 SEHNR and CDR2 FQNEAQ come from the germline V gene (reference sequence). The CDR3 is 16 amino acids. Trimming removed 1 base from V and 10 bases from J; junction bases left unmatched: 12. Based on the CDR3 plus reference TRBV7-9 and TRBJ2-1, the full variable domain is DTGVSQNPRHKITKRGQNVTFRCDPISEHNRLYWYRQTLGQGPEFLTYFQNEAQLEKSRLLSDRFSAERPKGSFSTLEIQRTEQGDSAMYLCASSLVEREPYLEQFFGPGTRLTVL.